This T cell receptor beta chain was profiled in a study of T cells after yellow fever vaccination. One entry per CDR3 protein results from TCRdb running MiXCR on the 5' RACE reads. There are 180,000 or so distinct CDR3 sequences in the sample; approximately 11% occur only once, and less than 40% lies in the top ten. This clonotype was picked up a small number of times. From germline, CDR1 is LNHDA and CDR2 SQIVND (reference sequence). The germline V and J ends were trimmed by 6 bases and 2 bases, with 2 bases remaining between them. The CDR3 runs 11 residues. The specimen comprised CD8+ T cells sorted from PBMCs, sampled 15 days after the yellow fever booster vaccination. This TCR was sampled from a man aged 18 to 30 who received the YFV17D yellow fever vaccine. V gene TRBV19 combines with J gene TRBJ1-3; D remains ambiguous. As DNA, the CDR3 is TGTGCCAGTAGAACTGGAAACACCATATATTTT. Its translation is CASRTGNTIYF.